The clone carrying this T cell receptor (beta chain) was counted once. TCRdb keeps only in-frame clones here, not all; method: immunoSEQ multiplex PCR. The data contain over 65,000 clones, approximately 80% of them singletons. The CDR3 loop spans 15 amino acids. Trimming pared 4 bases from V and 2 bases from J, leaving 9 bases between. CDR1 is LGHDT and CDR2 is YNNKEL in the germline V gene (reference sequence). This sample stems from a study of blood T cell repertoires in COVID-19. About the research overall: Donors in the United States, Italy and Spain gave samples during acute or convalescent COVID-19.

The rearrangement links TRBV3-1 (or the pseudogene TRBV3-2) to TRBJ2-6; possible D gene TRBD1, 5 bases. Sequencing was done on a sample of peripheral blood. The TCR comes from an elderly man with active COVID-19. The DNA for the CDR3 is TGTGCCAGCAGCCGGCAGGGCACTGGGGCCAACGTCCTGACTTTC. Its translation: CASSRQGTGANVLTF.